This T cell receptor beta chain stems from a study of blood T cell repertoires in COVID-19. Looking at the study overall: Collection of acute and convalescent COVID-19 samples took place in the United States, Italy and Spain. T cells, B-cell-depleted T cells, or PBMCs supplied cDNA or gDNA.

In the study's own analysis: Scientists estimated how many nucleated cells there were by amplifying reference gene primers. Assay used: immunoSEQ multiplex PCR; TCRdb lists only in-frame clones, some missing. From that table come the V and J calls and clone size; the DNA was used to work out D and trimming. The sample includes about 200,000 clones, approximately 90% seen only once; the top ten take 0.82%. Seattle-derived patients entered the study during active infection and were followed longitudinally. Germline CDR1 SGHRS, CDR2 YFSETQ. The CDR3 has 13 amino acids. The V and J ends lost 0 bases and 4 bases respectively, with 7 bases between them.

The sequence derives from a man in his 60s with COVID-19, enrolled during active disease. The chain is built from TRBV5-1 and TRBJ2-5, with a possible D match to TRBD2 (6 bases). The sample consisted of peripheral blood. The CDR3 protein is CASSLVGGETQYF. CDR3 bases: TGCGCCAGCAGCTTGGTCGGGGGAGAGACCCAGTACTTC.